These 16 T cell receptor beta chains were sequenced from one sample in a study of response to subunit inactivated influenza vaccine. TCRdb ran MiXCR on the RT-PCR reads and lists one entry per CDR3 protein. In the table there are around 570,000 distinct CDR3 sequences, about 11% of which are singletons. A further study also used this sample, focusing on T cells expressing NK-cell markers. From that second work: Making the TCR beta cDNA relied on 5'RACE template switching with UMIs.

Material: PBMCs from blood, obtained on the day of vaccination. The receptors here all came from a man aged 45 to 65 who received an inactivated influenza vaccine.

The chain joins TRBV2 to TRBJ2-7; D call uncertain. From germline, CDR1 is SNHLY and CDR2 FYNNEI. The CDR3 has 14 amino acids. V gave up 7 bases and J gave up 6 bases, with 19 bases separating them. The CDR3 reads CASKSDQIWGEQYF. The CDR3 DNA reads TGTGCCAGCAAATCAGACCAGATATGGGGCGAGCAGTACTTC.

The chain links TRBV10-3 to TRBJ2-7, with 7 bases that match TRBD1. Germline-derived CDR1 and CDR2 are ENHRY and SYGVKD. The CDR3 runs to 13 residues. Losses at the gene ends were 3 bases for V and 5 bases for J; bases not matched to a gene: 4. The CDR3 sequence: CAISDQGVHEQYF. The CDR3 region has the DNA TGTGCCATCAGTGACCAGGGGGTCCACGAGCAGTACTTC.

This clonotype was observed a handful of times. The chain has TRBV4-2 and TRBJ2-5, with D perhaps TRBD1 or TRBD2 (5 bases each). The CDR3 totals 14 residues. V lost 4 bases and J 3 bases, leaving 12 bases between the germline ends. Germline CDR1 is LGHNA and CDR2 is YNFKEQ. CDR3: CASSRRDGEETQYF. CDR3 sequence (DNA): TGTGCCAGCAGCCGACGGGACGGGGAAGAGACCCAGTACTTC.

This clonotype was recorded at least ten times. The chain is built from TRBV5-6 and TRBJ2-1; 16 bases fit TRBD2. Germline loops: CDR1 SGHDT, CDR2 YYEEEE. V trimming: 4 bases; J trimming: 7 bases; junction bases outside the gene matches: 23. CDR3 length equals 22 residues. The CDR3 DNA reads TGTGCCAGCAGCCTTATGGGACTAGCGGGAGGGTCCCGGCATTTTGTAGTGAATGAGCAGTTCTTC. Amino acids: CASSLMGLAGGSRHFVVNEQFF. Filled out from reference TRBV5-6 and TRBJ2-1, the complete variable domain reads DAGVTQSPTHLIKTRGQQVTLRCSPKSGHDTVSWYQQALGQGPQFIFQYYEEEERQRGNFPDRFSGHQFPNYSSELNVNALLLGDSALYLCASSLMGLAGGSRHFVVNEQFFGPGTRLTVL.

The chain uses TRBV29-1 and TRBJ2-1, with TRBD2 identical over 10 bases. J lost 1 base, V lost 7 bases, and 4 bases had no gene match. The germline gives CDR1 SQVTM, CDR2 ANQGSEA. The CDR3 contains 14 residues. The CDR3 sequence is CSGQLAGSYNEQFF. For the CDR3, the DNA is TGCAGCGGGCAACTAGCGGGGTCCTACAATGAGCAGTTCTTC.

The chain has TRBV7-2 and TRBJ1-6; 7 bases align to TRBD1. V was clipped by 5 bases and J by 8 bases; unmatched bases: 6. CDR3 length equals 14 residues. CDR1 and CDR2 (germline): SGHTA, FQGNSA. In DNA form, the CDR3 reads TGTGCCAGCAGCATACAGGGGCGAGATTCACCCCTCCACTTT. Amino acid sequence: CASSIQGRDSPLHF.

A few counts support this clonotype. The J gene is TRBJ2-5, the V gene TRBV20-1, with TRBD2 as a possible D gene (6 bases). The CDR3 spans 12 residues. Germline V gene lookup returns CDR1 DFQATT and CDR2 SNEGSKA (reference sequence). The CDR3 DNA reads TGCTCACCCAGGTCTAGCGAGGAGACCCAGTACTTC. Translated: CSPRSSEETQYF.

The V and J genes are TRBV24-1 and TRBJ2-5; D perhaps matches TRBD2 (5 bases). The germline gives CDR1 KGHDR, CDR2 SFDVKD. V was trimmed by 5 bases and J by 5 bases, leaving 8 bases between them. The CDR3 spans 12 residues. CDR3 region: CATSASGETQYF. The CDR3, as DNA: TGTGCCACCAGTGCCTCGGGGGAGACCCAGTACTTC.

This clonotype was detected a few times. The chain recombines TRBV5-1 with TRBJ2-1, with D perhaps matching TRBD1 or TRBD2 (6 bases each). The V gene's germline CDR1 is SGHRS and CDR2 YFSETQ. CDR3 length: 15 residues. With 1 base removed from V and 7 bases from J, the gap between germline ends came to 15 bases. The CDR3 loop is CASSLRGVVGNEQFF. The CDR3 DNA sequence: TGCGCCAGCAGCTTGAGGGGGGTAGTGGGGAATGAGCAGTTCTTC.

This clonotype was counted between two and nine times. This chain connects TRBV4-3 to TRBJ2-1; 14 bases line up with TRBD2. V lost 4 bases, J lost 12 bases, and 8 bases stayed unmatched. This CDR3 is 15 amino acids long. The germline V gene encodes CDR1 LGHNA and CDR2 YSLEER. CDR3 residues: CASSPAGLAGGVQFF. In DNA form, the CDR3 reads TGCGCCAGCAGCCCCGCTGGACTAGCGGGGGGTGTGCAGTTCTTC.

This clonotype was counted a few times. The chain combines TRBV12-3 or TRBV12-4 with TRBJ2-7; D is unresolved. This CDR3 has 14 amino acids. With 2 bases removed from V and 6 bases from J, the gap between germline ends came to 14 bases. The CDR3 spells CASSLNGPQREQYF. CDR3 nucleotide sequence: TGTGCCAGCAGTTTAAATGGACCCCAGCGCGAGCAGTACTTC.

V usage is TRBV29-1 and J usage is TRBJ2-1, with D perhaps TRBD2 (5 bases). Germline values: CDR1 SQVTM, CDR2 ANQGSEA. This CDR3 region has 11 residues. V was trimmed by 5 bases and J by 9 bases, leaving 11 bases between them. CDR3 residues: CSVPSLAEQFF. The CDR3 DNA sequence: TGCAGCGTTCCATCCCTAGCTGAGCAGTTCTTC.

V is TRBV7-8 and J is TRBJ1-5; tentative D call: TRBD1 (5 bases). The CDR3 is 15 amino acids. The V gene lost 5 bases and the J gene lost 3 bases, with 14 bases spanning the gap. Germline V CDR1 and CDR2: SGHVS, FQNEAQ. As DNA, the CDR3 is TGTGCCAGCAGCGAGCAGGGTGGCCTCAATCAGCCCCAGCATTTT. Protein sequence: CASSEQGGLNQPQHF.

As to this clonotype: This clone may be a read error of a much larger clone one base away. The V and J genes are TRBV12-3 or TRBV12-4 and TRBJ2-2; D perhaps matches TRBD2 (5 bases). This CDR3 region has 16 residues. CDR3 sequence: CVSSFSTTGVPGELFF. In DNA, the CDR3 is TGTGTCAGCAGTTTCTCGACCACCGGGGTTCCCGGGGAGCTGTTTTTT.

This chain links TRBV29-1 with TRBJ2-7, with D unclear. Germline V gene lookup returns CDR1 SQVTM and CDR2 ANQGSEA. This CDR3 contains 13 residues. Trimming pared 6 bases from V and 0 bases from J, leaving 12 bases between. The CDR3 region has the DNA TGCAGCGTAGACACGGCCGACTCCTACGAGCAGTACTTC. It encodes CSVDTADSYEQYF.

This clonotype appeared a few times. This chain joins TRBV14 and TRBJ2-1, with 9 bases identical to TRBD1. Per germline, CDR1 SGHDN and CDR2 FVKESK. CDR3 length: 15 residues. Unmatched junction bases numbered 7, after V lost 5 bases and J lost 5 bases. This CDR3 is CASSRGQGGNNEQFF. The DNA of the CDR3 is TGTGCCAGCAGCAGGGGACAGGGTGGCAACAATGAGCAGTTCTTC.